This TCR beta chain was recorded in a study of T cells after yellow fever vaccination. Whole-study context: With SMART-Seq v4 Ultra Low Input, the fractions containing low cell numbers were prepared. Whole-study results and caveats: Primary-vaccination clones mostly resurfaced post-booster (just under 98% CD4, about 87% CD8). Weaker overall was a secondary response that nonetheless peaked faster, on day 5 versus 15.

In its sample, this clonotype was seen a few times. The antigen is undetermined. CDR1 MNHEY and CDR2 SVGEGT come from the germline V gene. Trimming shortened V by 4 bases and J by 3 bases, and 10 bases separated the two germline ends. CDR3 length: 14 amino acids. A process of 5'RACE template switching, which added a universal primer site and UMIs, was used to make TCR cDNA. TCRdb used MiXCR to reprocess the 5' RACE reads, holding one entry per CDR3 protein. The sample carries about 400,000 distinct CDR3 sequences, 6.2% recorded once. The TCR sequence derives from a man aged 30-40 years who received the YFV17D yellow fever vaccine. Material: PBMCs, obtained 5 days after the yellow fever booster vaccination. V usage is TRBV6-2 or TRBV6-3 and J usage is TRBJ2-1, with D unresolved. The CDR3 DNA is TGTGCCAGCAGTTCTGGGTGGGACTACAATGAGCAGTTCTTC. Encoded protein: CASSSGWDYNEQFF.